Given below is one T cell receptor beta chain in context. In the same sample, other DNA sequences code for this CDR3. The CDR3 contains 13 residues. Germline-derived CDR1 and CDR2 are SGHRS and YFSETQ. Trimming took off 2 bases at V and 3 bases at J, with 8 bases between the two ends. The sample comes from a study of blood T cell repertoires in COVID-19. Here immunoSEQ multiplex PCR was the method, and the copy in TCRdb shows in-frame clones only, minus some. The sample includes 200,000 to 300,000 clones, roughly 79% seen only once; the top ten take 6.5% to 8.5%. The rearrangement uses TRBV5-1 and TRBJ2-5; D is perhaps TRBD2 (6 bases). The clonotype comes from a woman older than 75 with COVID-19, enrolled during active disease. Sample: peripheral blood. The CDR3 region has the DNA TGCGCCAGCAGCTTCCCGGGAGAAGAGACCCAGTACTTC. Its protein is CASSFPGEETQYF.